These T cell receptor beta chains were read from a single sample in a study of blood T cell repertoires in COVID-19. Method: immunoSEQ multiplex PCR; TCRdb's copy keeps in-frame clones and lacks some. The sample includes 81,000 or so clones, approximately 92% of them seen just once. The sequencing sample was made of peripheral blood. The receptors were gathered from a woman aged 55 to 70 with active COVID-19. Both conserved end residues are part of each CDR3. D genes are given only for firm matches. Clone sizes are given selectively: once, few, many, or a class where the clone is expanded.

size	D	J	V	length	DNA	CDR3
-	-	TRBJ1-1	TRBV28	13	TGTGCCAGCAGGGCCGCAGAAAGGGGTGAAGCTTTCTTT	CASRAAERGEAFF
-	TRBD2	TRBJ2-3	TRBV9	18	TGTGCCAGCAGCGTAGCTCCCTCAGCTAGCGGGGGGGCAGATACGCAGTATTTT	CASSVAPSASGGADTQYF
-	TRBD1	TRBJ1-2	TRBV6-5	15	TGTGCCAGCAGTTACGGTCGAGGGACAGGACGAGGCTACACCTTC	CASSYGRGTGRGYTF
-	TRBD2	TRBJ2-7	TRBV20-1	14	TGCAGTGCTAGTCAAGCGGGAGGGCCAGGGGAGCAGTACTTC	CSASQAGGPGEQYF
-	-	TRBJ1-1	TRBV15	15	TGTGCCACCAGCAGAGAGAGAATATTGAACACTGAAGCTTTCTTT	CATSRERILNTEAFF
-	TRBD1	TRBJ2-5	TRBV10-1	15	TGCGCCAGCAGTGAACGGGGACAGGGCCAAGAGACCCAGTACTTC	CASSERGQGQETQYF
-	TRBD1	TRBJ1-1	TRBV28	15	TGTGCCAGCAGTTTTATCGGGACAGGGGGCACTGAAGCTTTCTTT	CASSFIGTGGTEAFF
-	TRBD2	TRBJ2-1	TRBV19	15	TGTGCCAGTAGCCGGCGGGAGGGCCTTTGGAGTGAGCAGTTCTTC	CASSRREGLWSEQFF
-	-	TRBJ1-5	TRBV5-1	14	TGCGCCAGCAGCTTGGCCCCAAACAATCAGCCCCAGCATTTT	CASSLAPNNQPQHF
-	-	TRBJ2-3	TRBV5-1	16	TGCGCCAGCAGCACCGGACACACGACCGACACAGATACGCAGTATTTT	CASSTGHTTDTDTQYF
-	-	TRBJ1-2	TRBV28	14	TGTGCCAGCACCCCTGGGGCCTCCCCCGATGGCTACACCTTC	CASTPGASPDGYTF
-	TRBD1	TRBJ2-5	TRBV7-9	15	TGTGCCAGCAGCTTCCGACAGGGGACCCAAGAGACCCAGTACTTC	CASSFRQGTQETQYF
-	-	TRBJ1-1	TRBV19	14	TGTGCCAGTAGTGAGAGTGGGGCGGAAACGCAAGCTTTCTTT	CASSESGAETQAFF
-	-	TRBJ2-2	TRBV5-5	14	TGTGCCAGCAGCTCAATGACAGGCGCCGGGGAGCTGTTTTTT	CASSSMTGAGELFF
-	TRBD2	TRBJ2-3	TRBV5-1	16	TGCGCCAGCAGCGCCGGTCTAGCGGGCTTAACAGATACGCAGTATTTT	CASSAGLAGLTDTQYF
-	-	TRBJ2-4	TRBV6-5	16	TGTGCCAGCAGTTTCACAGGGAGAGGGGCCAAAAACATTCAGTACTTC	CASSFTGRGAKNIQYF
-	TRBD2	TRBJ2-1	TRBV4-1	19	TGCGCCAGCAGCCAAGATTGGCGGACTAGCGGAGGCCGGAGCAATGAGCAGTTCTTC	CASSQDWRTSGGRSNEQFF
-	-	TRBJ1-4	TRBV3-1/TRBV3-2	14	TGTGCCAGCAGCCAACAGGGTAGGGAGGTAAAACTGTTTTTT	CASSQQGREVKLFF
-	TRBD1	TRBJ2-7	TRBV27	16	TGTGCCAGCAGACCCGTGTGGGGACAGGGATCCTACGAGCAGTACTTC	CASRPVWGQGSYEQYF
-	-	TRBJ1-2	TRBV10-3	13	TGTGCCACCATGGACAACCCCCCCTATGGCTACACCTTC	CATMDNPPYGYTF
-	TRBD2	TRBJ2-1	TRBV28	14	TGTGCCAGCCTACTAGCGGGAGGCCCCAATGAGCAGTTCTTC	CASLLAGGPNEQFF
-	-	TRBJ2-5	TRBV11-3	13	TGTGCCAGCAGCTCGTCCCAGGCAGAGACCCAGTACTTC	CASSSSQAETQYF
-	-	TRBJ2-4	TRBV14	13	TGTGCCAGCAGCCAAGATGAACGGAACATTCAGTACTTC	CASSQDERNIQYF
once	-	TRBJ2-7	TRBV2	14	TGTGCCAGCAGTGCCGAAGAGGGATTCTACGAGCAGTACTTC	CASSAEEGFYEQYF
-	-	TRBJ1-2	TRBV6-2/TRBV6-3	13	TGTGCCAGCAGTTACTCAGGAGACTATGGCTACACCTTC	CASSYSGDYGYTF
-	-	TRBJ1-5	TRBV7-2	15	TGTGCCAGCAGCTTAGAGGCAGGCCACAATCAGCCCCAGCATTTT	CASSLEAGHNQPQHF
-	TRBD1	TRBJ2-7	TRBV3-1/TRBV3-2	14	TGTGCCAGCAGCGCGGGACAGGGGGTCTACGAGCAGTACTTC	CASSAGQGVYEQYF
-	TRBD1	TRBJ1-2	TRBV7-8	15	TGTGCCAGCAGCTTAGAACAGCTGGACAGGGAAGGCTACACCTTC	CASSLEQLDREGYTF
once	TRBD1	TRBJ1-5	TRBV18	18	TGTGCCAGCTCACCACTGAGGATTGGACAGGGGGGAAATCAGCCCCAGCATTTT	CASSPLRIGQGGNQPQHF
-	TRBD1	TRBJ1-1	TRBV28	13	TGTGCCAGCAGGGGACAGGGGATGATCGAAGCTTTCTTT	CASRGQGMIEAFF
-	TRBD2	TRBJ2-1	TRBV15	18	TGTGCCACCAGGGTCGGACTAGCGGGAGGGTTTCGCTACAATGAGCAGTTCTTC	CATRVGLAGGFRYNEQFF
-	TRBD2	TRBJ2-1	TRBV19	18	TGTGCCAGTAGTTTCGCCCCTTGGACTAGCGCCTCCTACAATGAGCAGTTCTTC	CASSFAPWTSASYNEQFF
once	-	TRBJ1-4	TRBV7-9	15	TGTGCCAGCAGCTTAGCGAACCTTGCGGAAGAAAAACTGTTTTTT	CASSLANLAEEKLFF
-	TRBD1	TRBJ2-3	TRBV10-3	17	TGTGCCATCAGGTCGGACAGGTTCAATTCTAGCACAGATACGCAGTATTTT	CAIRSDRFNSSTDTQYF
few	TRBD2	TRBJ2-1	TRBV10-1	17	TGCGCCAGCAGCGGGACTAGCGACCGTAGCTCCTACAATGAGCAGTTCTTC	CASSGTSDRSSYNEQFF
-	TRBD1	TRBJ1-2	TRBV28	14	TGTGCCAGCGGACCCGCGGACAGGGTGGTCGGCTACACCTTC	CASGPADRVVGYTF
-	-	TRBJ1-4	TRBV28	15	TGTGCCAGCAGGCGATACGGGTCTACTAATGAAAAACTGTTTTTT	CASRRYGSTNEKLFF
-	TRBD1	TRBJ1-1	TRBV14	16	TGTGCCAGCAGCCAAGATCGAGGGGGCGCGGTCACTGAAGCTTTCTTT	CASSQDRGGAVTEAFF
-	-	TRBJ2-6	TRBV29-1	17	TGCAGCGTTGAATCGAGGGAGGGGGGCTCTGGGGCCAACGTCCTGACTTTC	CSVESREGGSGANVLTF
-	-	TRBJ1-4	TRBV12-2	15	TGTGCAAGTCGCTTAAATTGGGGGCGGGTGGAAAAACTGTTTTTT	CASRLNWGRVEKLFF
-	TRBD1	TRBJ1-2	TRBV12-3/TRBV12-4	11	TGTGCCAGCGGACAGGGGGGCGGCTACACCTTC	CASGQGGGYTF
-	-	TRBJ1-2	TRBV18	13	TGTGCCAGCTCACGACAGGCTAACTATGGCTACACCTTC	CASSRQANYGYTF
-	-	TRBJ2-7	TRBV24-1	14	TGTGCCACCAGTGACACCACAGGGTTAAACGAGCAGTACTTC	CATSDTTGLNEQYF
-	-	TRBJ2-3	TRBV9	16	TGTGCCAGCAGCGTAGCTGCTAGTTCTAGCACAGATACGCAGTATTTT	CASSVAASSSTDTQYF
-	TRBD1	TRBJ1-2	TRBV7-9	14	TGTGCCAGCAGCGATGGGACAGGAGATGTGGGATACACCTTC	CASSDGTGDVGYTF
-	TRBD1	TRBJ2-1	TRBV5-1	15	TGCGCCAGCAGCTCAACCGGGACAGGGACTAATGAGCAGTTCTTC	CASSSTGTGTNEQFF
-	-	TRBJ2-1	TRBV5-1	15	TGCGCCAGCAGCTTGAACGGAAAGGGGGACAATGAGCAGTTCTTC	CASSLNGKGDNEQFF
-	-	TRBJ2-7	TRBV18	13	TGTGCCAGCTCACCCGCGGGGTCCTACGAGCAGTACTTC	CASSPAGSYEQYF
-	TRBD1	TRBJ2-1	TRBV3-1/TRBV3-2	15	TGTGCCAGCAGCCAAGTGGGACAGGGGAGCAATGAGCAGTTCTTC	CASSQVGQGSNEQFF
-	TRBD2	TRBJ2-7	TRBV29-1	14	TGCAGCGTTGAAGATCGGGCTAGCGGGCCCCGAAGGTACTTC	CSVEDRASGPRRYF
-	-	TRBJ1-5	TRBV18	15	TGTGCCAGCTCGCCAAGGGGAAATAGCAATCAGCCCCAGCATTTT	CASSPRGNSNQPQHF
-	-	TRBJ1-3	TRBV28	16	TGTGCCAGCAGTTCCCCCCTCACGAGCTCTGGAAACACCATATATTTT	CASSSPLTSSGNTIYF
-	TRBD1	TRBJ2-1	TRBV27	15	TGTGCCAGCAGTTCGTCCGGGACAGGGGAGGACGAGCAGTTCTTC	CASSSSGTGEDEQFF
once	TRBD1	TRBJ1-1	TRBV19	17	TGTGCCAGTAGTATAGTTGGGGACAGGGTGAAAATCACTGAAGCTTTCTTT	CASSIVGDRVKITEAFF
once	-	TRBJ2-1	TRBV4-3	16	TGCGCCAGCAGCCAAGCCGGCGGCGGCTCCTACAATGAGCAGTTCTTC	CASSQAGGGSYNEQFF
-	TRBD2	TRBJ2-1	TRBV29-1	13	TGCAGCGTTAATAGCGGGGCAAACGATGAGCAGTTCTTC	CSVNSGANDEQFF
-	TRBD1	TRBJ2-1	TRBV28	15	TGTGCCAGCAGTTCGCTGGGACAGGGGCACAATGAGCAGTTCTTC	CASSSLGQGHNEQFF
-	-	TRBJ1-6	TRBV9	14	TGTGCCAGCAGCTCCCGGTCCGGGGTTTCACCCCTCCACTTT	CASSSRSGVSPLHF
-	-	TRBJ1-2	TRBV6-5	13	TGTGCCAGCAGAAAGGACAGAAACTATGGCTACACCTTC	CASRKDRNYGYTF